This TCR beta chain was captured by sequencing in a study of cytomegalovirus exposure and HLA in healthy donors. Study-level results: Analysis was performed later, and it showed HLA-associated TCR beta chains to be more clonally expanded than equally common others.

CDR1 is MNHEY, CDR2 SVGAGI, per germline. V was clipped by 3 bases and J by 0 bases, with 5 bases between them. CDR3 length: 13 amino acids. Notes on this clone: The antigen is not known.

The primer mix had 60 Vbeta and 13 Jbeta primers. Assay: immunoSEQ multiplex PCR; the TCRdb copy retains only in-frame clones and omits some. The profile shows roughly 140,000 clones, 60% to 80% of them singletons. The TCR originated in a male donor in good health and CMV-seronegative. The chain links TRBV6-5 to TRBJ1-1, with D uncertain. Sequenced material: PBMCs. The CDR3 region has the DNA TGTGCCAGCAGTTATAAATTGAACACTGAAGCTTTCTTT. This encodes CASSYKLNTEAFF.